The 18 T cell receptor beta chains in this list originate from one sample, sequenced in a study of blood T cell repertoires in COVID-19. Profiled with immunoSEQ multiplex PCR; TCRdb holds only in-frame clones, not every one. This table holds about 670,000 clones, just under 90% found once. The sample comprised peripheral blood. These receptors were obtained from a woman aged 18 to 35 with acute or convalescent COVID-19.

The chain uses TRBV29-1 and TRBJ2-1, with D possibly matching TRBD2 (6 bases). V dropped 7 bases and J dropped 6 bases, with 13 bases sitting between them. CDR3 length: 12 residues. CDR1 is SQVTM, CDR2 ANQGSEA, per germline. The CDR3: CSGRGTINEQFF. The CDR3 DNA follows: TGCAGCGGGCGGGGCACCATCAATGAGCAGTTCTTC.

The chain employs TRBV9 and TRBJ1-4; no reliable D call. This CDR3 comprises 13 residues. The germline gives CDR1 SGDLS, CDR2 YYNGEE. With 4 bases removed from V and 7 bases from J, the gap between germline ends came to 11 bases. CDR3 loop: CASSIDISEKLFF. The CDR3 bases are TGTGCCAGCAGCATCGACATCAGTGAAAAACTGTTTTTT.

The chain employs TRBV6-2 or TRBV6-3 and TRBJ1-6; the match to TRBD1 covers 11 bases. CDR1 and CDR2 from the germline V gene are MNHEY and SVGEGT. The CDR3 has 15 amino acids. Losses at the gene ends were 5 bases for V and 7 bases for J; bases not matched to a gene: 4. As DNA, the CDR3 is TGTGCCAGCAGTCCCGGGACAGGGGGAAATTCACCCCTCCACTTT. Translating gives CASSPGTGGNSPLHF.

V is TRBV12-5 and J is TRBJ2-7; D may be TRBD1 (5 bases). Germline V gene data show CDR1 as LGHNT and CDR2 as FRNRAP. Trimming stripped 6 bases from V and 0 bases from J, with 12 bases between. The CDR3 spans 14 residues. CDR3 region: CASGKTVDSYEQYF. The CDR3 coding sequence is TGTGCTAGTGGGAAGACAGTCGACTCCTACGAGCAGTACTTC.

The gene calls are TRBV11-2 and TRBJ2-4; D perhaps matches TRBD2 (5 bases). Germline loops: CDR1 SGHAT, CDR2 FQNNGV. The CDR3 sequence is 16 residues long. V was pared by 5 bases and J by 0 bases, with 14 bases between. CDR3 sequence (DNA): TGTGCCAGCAGCCTAATACGGGGAATAGCCAAAAACATTCAGTACTTC. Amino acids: CASSLIRGIAKNIQYF.

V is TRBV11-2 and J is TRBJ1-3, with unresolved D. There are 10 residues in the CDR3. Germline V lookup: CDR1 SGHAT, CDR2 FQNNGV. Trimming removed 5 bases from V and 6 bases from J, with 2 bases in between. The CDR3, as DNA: TGTGCCAGCAGCCAAAACACCATATATTTT. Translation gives CASSQNTIYF.

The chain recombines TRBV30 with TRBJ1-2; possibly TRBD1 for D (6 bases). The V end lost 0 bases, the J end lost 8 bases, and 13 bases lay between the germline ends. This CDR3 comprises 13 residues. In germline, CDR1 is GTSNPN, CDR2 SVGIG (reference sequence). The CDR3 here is CAWSVSGGEGYTF. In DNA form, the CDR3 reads TGTGCCTGGAGTGTTTCTGGGGGCGAGGGCTACACCTTC.

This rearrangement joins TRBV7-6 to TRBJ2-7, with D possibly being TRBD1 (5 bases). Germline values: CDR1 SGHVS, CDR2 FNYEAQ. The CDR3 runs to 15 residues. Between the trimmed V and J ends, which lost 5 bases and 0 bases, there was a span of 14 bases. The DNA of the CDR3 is TGTGCCAGCAGCCCCTTGACAGTAAGCTCCTACGAGCAGTACTTC. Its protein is CASSPLTVSSYEQYF. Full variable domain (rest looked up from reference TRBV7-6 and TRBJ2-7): GAGVSQSPRYKVTKRGQDVALRCDPISGHVSLYWYRQALGQGPEFLTYFNYEAQQDKSGLPNDRFSAERPEGSISTLTIQRTEQRDSAMYRCASSPLTVSSYEQYFGPGTRLTVT.

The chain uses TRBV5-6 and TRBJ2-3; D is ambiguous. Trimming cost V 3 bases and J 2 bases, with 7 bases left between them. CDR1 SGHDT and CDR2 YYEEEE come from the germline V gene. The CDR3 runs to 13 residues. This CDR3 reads CASSSRNTDTQYF. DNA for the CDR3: TGTGCCAGCAGCTCTCGTAACACAGATACGCAGTATTTT.

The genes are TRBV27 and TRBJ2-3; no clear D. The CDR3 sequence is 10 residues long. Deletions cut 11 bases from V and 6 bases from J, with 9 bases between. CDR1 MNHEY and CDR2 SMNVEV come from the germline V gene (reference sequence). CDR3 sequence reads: CARVDDTQYF. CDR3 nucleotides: TGTGCCCGGGTAGACGATACGCAGTATTTT.

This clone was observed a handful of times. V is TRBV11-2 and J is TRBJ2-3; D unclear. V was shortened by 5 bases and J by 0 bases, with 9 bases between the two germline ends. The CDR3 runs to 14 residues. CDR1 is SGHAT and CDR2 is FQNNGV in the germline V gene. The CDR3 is CASSPFTSTDTQYF. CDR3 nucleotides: TGTGCCAGCAGCCCTTTTACTAGCACAGATACGCAGTATTTT.

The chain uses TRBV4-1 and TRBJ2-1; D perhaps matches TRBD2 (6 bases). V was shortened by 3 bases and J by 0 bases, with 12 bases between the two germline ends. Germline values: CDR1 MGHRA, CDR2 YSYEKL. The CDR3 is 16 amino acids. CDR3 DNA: TGCGCCAGCAGCCATATAGCGGTAAGCTCCTACAATGAGCAGTTCTTC. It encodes CASSHIAVSSYNEQFF.

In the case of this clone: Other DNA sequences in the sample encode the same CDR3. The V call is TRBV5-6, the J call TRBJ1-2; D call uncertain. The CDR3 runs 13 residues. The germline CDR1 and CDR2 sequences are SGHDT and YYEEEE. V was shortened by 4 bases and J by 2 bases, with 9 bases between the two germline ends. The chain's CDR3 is CASSPGTNYGYTF. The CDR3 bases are TGTGCCAGCAGCCCGGGTACCAACTATGGCTACACCTTC.

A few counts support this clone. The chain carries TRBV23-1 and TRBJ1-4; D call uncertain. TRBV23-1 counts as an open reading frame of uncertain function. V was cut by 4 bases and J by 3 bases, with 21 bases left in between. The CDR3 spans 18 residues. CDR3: CASSRVPGKSISNEKLFF. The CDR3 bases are TGCGCCAGCAGTCGCGTTCCGGGGAAAAGTATTTCTAATGAAAAACTGTTTTTT.

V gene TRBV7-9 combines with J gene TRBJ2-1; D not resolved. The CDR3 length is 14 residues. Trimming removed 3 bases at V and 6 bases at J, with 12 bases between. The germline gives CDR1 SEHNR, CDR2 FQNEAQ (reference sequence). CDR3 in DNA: TGTGCCAGCAGCTTGCAGGCCCCTGGCAATGAGCAGTTCTTC. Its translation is CASSLQAPGNEQFF. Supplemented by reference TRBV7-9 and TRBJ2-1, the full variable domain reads DTGVSQNPRHKITKRGQNVTFRCDPISEHNRLYWYRQTLGQGPEFLTYFQNEAQLEKSRLLSDRFSAERPKGSFSTLEIQRTEQGDSAMYLCASSLQAPGNEQFFGPGTRLTVL.

The CDR3, as DNA: TGTGCCTGGAGTTTCGGGACAGGGTTGTATACTGAAGCTTTCTTT. Translated, it gives CAWSFGTGLYTEAFF. J is TRBJ1-1 and V is TRBV30, with TRBD1 matching 9 bases. Germline CDR1 and CDR2: GTSNPN and SVGIG (reference sequence). The junction had 9 bases not matched to a gene; V was cut back by 2 bases and J by 5 bases. This CDR3 has 15 residues.

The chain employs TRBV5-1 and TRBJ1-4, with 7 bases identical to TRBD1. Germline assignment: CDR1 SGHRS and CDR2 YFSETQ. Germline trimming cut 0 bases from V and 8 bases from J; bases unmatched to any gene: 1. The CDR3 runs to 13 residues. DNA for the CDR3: TGCGCCAGCAGCTTGGTAGGGGGCGAAAAACTGTTTTTT. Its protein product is CASSLVGGEKLFF.

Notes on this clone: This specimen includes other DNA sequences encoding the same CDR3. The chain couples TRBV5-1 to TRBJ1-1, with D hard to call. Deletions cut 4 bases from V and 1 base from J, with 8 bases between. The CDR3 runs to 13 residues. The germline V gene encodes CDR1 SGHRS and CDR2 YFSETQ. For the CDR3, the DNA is TGCGCCAGCAGCCCCCAGGCGAACACTGAAGCTTTCTTT. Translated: CASSPQANTEAFF.